This paragraph covers one TCR beta chain sequence. Its antigen remains unknown. These data originate in a study of blood T cells in healthy people across ages. A second PCR, run for 7 to 11 cycles, used a sample-barcoded 5' primer plus a J-beta primer mix. Every cDNA molecule bore a tag from a template-switch adaptor containing 12 random nucleotides. Using its own MiXCR run on the 5' RACE reads, TCRdb lists one record per CDR3 protein. The sample consists of around 750,000 distinct CDR3 sequences, about 53% of them appearing once. Study findings and constraints: Using unsorted PBMCs precluded a conclusive naive versus antigen-experienced comparison.

With 2 bases removed from V and 1 base from J, the gap between germline ends came to 9 bases. Per the germline V gene, CDR1 is MNHEY and CDR2 is SMNVEV (reference sequence). The CDR3 is 14 amino acids. The receptor was isolated from a man aged 80 or over in good health. Material: blood. This chain joins TRBV27 and TRBJ2-7; D not resolved. Here the CDR3 DNA reads TGTGCCAGCAGTTTAAAAGGGTGGTCCTACGAGCAGTACTTC. It codes for CASSLKGWSYEQYF.